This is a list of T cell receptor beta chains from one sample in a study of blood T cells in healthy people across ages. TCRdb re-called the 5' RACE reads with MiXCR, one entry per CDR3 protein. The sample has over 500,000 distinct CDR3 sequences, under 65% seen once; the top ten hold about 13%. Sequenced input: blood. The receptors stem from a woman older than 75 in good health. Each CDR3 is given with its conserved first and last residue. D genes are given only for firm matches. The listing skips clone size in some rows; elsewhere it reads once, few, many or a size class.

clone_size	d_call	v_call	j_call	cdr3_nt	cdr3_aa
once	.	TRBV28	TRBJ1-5	TGTGCCAGCAGTGTGGAAAGGGGGGGTCATGAGCCCCAGCATTTT	CASSVERGGHEPQHF
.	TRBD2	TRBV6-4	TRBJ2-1	TGTGCCAGCAGTTTACGACTTGGGGCTAGCGGGGACTACAATGAGCAGTTCTTC	CASSLRLGASGDYNEQFF
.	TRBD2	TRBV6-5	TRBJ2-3	TGTGCCAGCAGTTACTCGGGCCAGCGGGGTAGCTCTAGCACAGATACGCAGTATTTT	CASSYSGQRGSSSTDTQYF
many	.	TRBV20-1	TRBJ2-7	TGCAGTGCTAGTGATCACCGACTTTACGAGCAGTACTTC	CSASDHRLYEQYF
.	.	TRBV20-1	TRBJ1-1	TGCAGTGTCAAAAGCCGGGACATTGAAGCTTTCTTT	CSVKSRDIEAFF
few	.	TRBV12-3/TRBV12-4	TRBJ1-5	TGTGCCAGCAGTTTTACCATAAATCAGCCCCAGCATTTT	CASSFTINQPQHF
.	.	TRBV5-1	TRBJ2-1	TGCGCCAGCAGAGTGGGGGCCGGCAATGAGCAGTTCTTC	CASRVGAGNEQFF
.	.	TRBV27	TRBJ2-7	TGTGCCAGCAGTCTGGTACCTCCTGGGTCCCGGGTCAATGAGCAGTACTTC	CASSLVPPGSRVNEQYF
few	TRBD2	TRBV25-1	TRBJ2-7	TGTGCCAGCAGTGAAGGACTAGCGGGAAAGCAGTACTTC	CASSEGLAGKQYF
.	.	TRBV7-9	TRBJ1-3	TGTGCCAGCAGCCCTCCATTCAGGGACTCTGGAAGCACCATATATTTT	CASSPPFRDSGSTIYF
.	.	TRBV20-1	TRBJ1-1	TGCAGTGCTACCTTACAGGGCATGAACACTGAAGCTTTCTTT	CSATLQGMNTEAFF
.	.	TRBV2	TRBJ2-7	TGTGCCAGCAGTGAAGAGCGGAGCTCCTACAATGAGCAGTACTTC	CASSEERSSYNEQYF